This is a list of T cell receptor beta chains from one sample in a study of vaccination effects on CD4 cells after COVID-19. These receptors have no identified antigens. This table comes from immunoSEQ multiplex PCR, and its TCRdb copy is limited to in-frame clones, with some not included. The sample includes more than 30,000 clones, less than 70% of them seen just once. Sequencing used CD4+ T cells from PBMCs cultured with HCoV-OC43 spike peptides, obtained before COVID-19 vaccination. The receptor source for this set is a human donor who received a COVID-19 vaccine. Both conserved end residues are part of each CDR3. D genes are given only for firm matches. Only some rows state a clone size, as once, few, many or a class for expanded clones.

>-|TRBJ1-2|TRBV21-1|-
TGTGCCAGCAGCAAAGGTATGGACAGGGGACGGAACTATGGCTACACCTTC
CASSKGMDRGRNYGYTF
>few|TRBJ2-7|TRBV11-3|-
TGTGCCAGCAGCTTAGAGGGACTCGACTACGAGCAGTACTTC
CASSLEGLDYEQYF
>-|TRBJ2-2|TRBV5-4|-
TGTGCCAGCAGCTTTAGGGGGACCGGGGAGCTGTTTTTT
CASSFRGTGELFF
>-|TRBJ2-3|TRBV5-8|TRBD2
TGTGCCAGCCTGTCGTGGGGGGGAGTGGGAGATACGCAGTATTTT
CASLSWGGVGDTQYF
>-|TRBJ2-3|TRBV24-1|TRBD2
TGTGCCACCAGTGACCCGACTAGCGGCTCCACAGATACGCAGTATTTT
CATSDPTSGSTDTQYF
>once|TRBJ2-1|TRBV7-9|TRBD2
TGTGCCAGCAGCCGTACTAGCGGGGGGGACAATGAGCAGTTCTTC
CASSRTSGGDNEQFF
>-|TRBJ2-1|TRBV19|-
TGTGCCAGTAAGGGCCCTGCAAGATACAATGAGCAGTTCTTC
CASKGPARYNEQFF
>-|TRBJ1-5|TRBV5-1|TRBD1
TGCGCCAGCAGCTTGGGAGGACAGGCGTTTTATCAGCCCCAGCATTTT
CASSLGGQAFYQPQHF
>few|TRBJ2-2|TRBV5-1|-
TGCGCCAGCACCAGGGGTATAATCAAAATAGAGCGCAACACCGGGGAGCTGTTTTTT
CASTRGIIKIERNTGELFF
>-|TRBJ1-5|TRBV6-5|-
TGTGCCAGCGGGATCAGGCCCCAGCATTTT
CASGIRPQHF
>-|TRBJ2-1|TRBV19|-
TGTGCCAGTAGTATAGGCCAGGCTAGCTATGAGCAGTTCTTC
CASSIGQASYEQFF
>-|TRBJ2-3|TRBV6-5|-
TGTGCCAGCAGTTACCTAGCGACTATGACAGATACGCAGTATTTT
CASSYLATMTDTQYF
>-|TRBJ2-5|TRBV6-2/TRBV6-3|TRBD1
TGTGCCAGCAGTTACTCGGGGGACAGGACCCAGTACTTC
CASSYSGDRTQYF
>-|TRBJ1-2|TRBV6-5|-
TGTGCCAGCAGTTACAACGGGGCGCGCAACTATGGCTACACCTTC
CASSYNGARNYGYTF
>-|TRBJ2-7|TRBV7-2|-
TGTGCCAGCAGCCTAGGCAGCGGGCCCGACTACGAGCAGTACTTC
CASSLGSGPDYEQYF
>-|TRBJ1-2|TRBV5-5|TRBD1
TGTGCCAGCAGCACCCGGACAGGGGGCCCGAACTATGGCTACACCTTC
CASSTRTGGPNYGYTF
>-|TRBJ1-2|TRBV19|-
TGTGCCAGTAGTATAAGTCAGTCACTCTATGGCTACACCTTC
CASSISQSLYGYTF
>-|TRBJ2-7|TRBV5-1|TRBD2
TGCGCCAGCAGCTTTCACAGCGGGAGCTCCTACGAGCAGTACTTC
CASSFHSGSSYEQYF
>-|TRBJ1-2|TRBV20-1|-
TGCAGTGCAACGAACTATGGCTACACCTTC
CSATNYGYTF
>-|TRBJ1-6|TRBV10-3|-
TGTGCCAGTTCCGGGGGGGATTATAATTCACCCCTCCACTTT
CASSGGDYNSPLHF
>few|TRBJ2-1|TRBV3-1/TRBV3-2|-
TGTGCCAGCAGCTCGGGACAACTCTCCTACAATGAGCAGTTCTTC
CASSSGQLSYNEQFF
>-|TRBJ2-2|TRBV4-1|-
TGCGCCAGCAGCCAAGGTCTGGTGGGGGTGGAAACCGGGGAGCTGTTTTTT
CASSQGLVGVETGELFF
>-|TRBJ2-3|TRBV14|-
TGTGCCAGCAGCTCCTTTTGGGGCGGAACTAGCACAGATACGCAGTATTTT
CASSSFWGGTSTDTQYF
>-|TRBJ1-1|TRBV7-2|-
TGTGCCAGCAGCTTACAGGGACCCAACACTGAAGCTTTCTTT
CASSLQGPNTEAFF
>once|TRBJ2-1|TRBV20-1|TRBD2
TGCAGTGCTAGTCCCCCCCTAGCGGGGGACAATGAGCAGTTCTTC
CSASPPLAGDNEQFF
>few|TRBJ1-5|TRBV19|TRBD1
TGTGCCAGTAGTATTGGGACAGGCGCTACCAATCAGCCCCAGCATTTT
CASSIGTGATNQPQHF
>-|TRBJ2-3|TRBV5-1|TRBD2
TGCGCCAGCAGCTTTAGCGGGGGCACAGATACGCAGTATTTT
CASSFSGGTDTQYF
>-|TRBJ2-5|TRBV11-3|TRBD1
TGTGCCAGCAGCTTAGATGGGGCAGGGGGCCAAGAGACCCAGTACTTC
CASSLDGAGGQETQYF
>few|TRBJ2-1|TRBV29-1|TRBD2
TGCAGCGTCTACAGCGGGAGCTCCTACAATGAGCAGTTCTTC
CSVYSGSSYNEQFF